This entry concerns a single T cell receptor (beta chain). These data are taken from a study of blood T cell repertoires in COVID-19. At the level of the study: PBMCs, B-cell-depleted T cells, or T cells provided the cDNA or gDNA that made up the material.

J lost 5 bases, V lost 3 bases, and 5 bases had no gene match. The CDR3 is made up of 15 amino acids. The V gene's germline CDR1 is LNHDA and CDR2 SQIVND (reference sequence). The assay was immunoSEQ multiplex PCR, and TCRdb's table has in-frame clones only and misses some. The table records about 240,000 clones, around 87% of them present only once. The chain uses TRBV19 and TRBJ1-5, with 9 bases fitting TRBD1. The TCR originated in a woman aged 40 to 50 with acute COVID-19. Sequencing used PBMCs or T cells enriched from blood (not recorded which). CDR3: CASSIWGQGDQPQHF. Here the CDR3 DNA reads TGTGCCAGTAGTATTTGGGGACAGGGTGATCAGCCCCAGCATTTT.